This T cell receptor beta chain was sequenced in a study of cytomegalovirus exposure and HLA in healthy donors (dated by TCRdb to 2016 to 2017). The study in broad terms: In an earlier analysis of 450 to 750 of the donors, 276 Gb of sequence data and 100 million or so unique TCR beta sequences from about 190 million T cells were reported. High-throughput TCR immunosequencing, statistical association of individual TCRs with disease status, and machine learning were combined to predict cytomegalovirus infection status. Of the roughly 400 genotyped donors, approximately 81% were placed in the genetic ancestry cluster associated with self-reported Caucasian donors. Genome-wide SNP genotypes for about 65% of the roughly 670 donors were used in a later genetic analysis, which treated that subset as a discovery cohort. The study used immunosequencing to profile the T cell repertoires of more than 650 subjects and linked those repertoires to cytomegalovirus serostatus. Because of strong linkage in the cohort, five DR-DQ haplotypes were treated as single units for association and clustering. A separate validation cohort of 90 to 150 different subjects was used in addition to the roughly 700-subject first cohort. An early release that covered about 600 HLA-typed donors contained approximately 300 gigabases of sequencing data and tens of millions of unique TCR sequences. Among over 350 genotyped donors of the cohort, an average of around 240,000 unique TCR beta nucleotide sequences were sequenced per donor, around 20% of them non-productive. Class I and class II HLA loci were covered by the typing at four-digit resolution. All discovery cohort repertoires had been generated using a single sequencing platform. A later analysis re-analyzed previously published TCR beta repertoires from 666 donors and added high-resolution HLA genotyping to study TCR occurrence patterns. An earlier analysis of around 580 of the donors used high-throughput TCR beta sequencing to judge whether each TCR beta V gene segment behaved as functional or pseudogenic. The study aimed to test whether signatures of past pathogen exposure could be identified by cataloging public T cell receptors. Typing coverage varied by locus: about 629-630 donors for A, B, C, DRB1 and DQB1; approximately 500 for DQA1; about 600 for DPA1; approximately 450 for DPB1. The later analysis used no new phenotypic data to find candidate immune exposures, relying instead on TCR beta sequences and their occurrence across donors. Donor age, sex, ethnicity and CMV serostatus were compiled alongside the repertoire data.

The cohort was made up of roughly 670 healthy bone marrow donors. All cohort members were sampled while nominally healthy, although unrecorded immune exposures were likely present. The donor tested CMV seronegative and was one of the 352 seronegative cohort members. A peripheral blood sample was collected from each donor, and TCR beta sequencing was performed on peripheral blood mononuclear cells. Genomic DNA was extracted from the blood cell samples with the Qiagen DNeasy Blood Extraction Kit. With regard to this clone: Its antigen is currently not known. Nothing much larger sits one base from this clone, and base qualities are not available.

The paper's findings and limits, for the study overall: Presence/absence analyses assumed roughly uniform sequencing depth across donors, an assumption that may not hold. A further reported finding was that TCR beta sequences accurately predicted the HLA-A and HLA-B alleles for most subjects in the first cohort. In an earlier analysis of approximately 590 of the donors, most TCR beta V segments were observed in productive rearrangements about 87% or about 30% of the time, broadly matching IMGT annotations. Because counts were too low, about 18 rarely observed V segments, including chromosome 9 orphons, were left out of the earlier analysis of 500 to 750 of the donors. Most CMV-associated TCR beta chains appeared to be HLA-restricted in a later analysis, and the HLA associations seemed to be driven largely by CMV exposure. Only TCR beta chains were sequenced in this cohort, and the absence of alpha or paired-chain data limited detectable features. The classifier was reported to diagnose cytomegalovirus status with high specificity and sensitivity in both the original and validation cohorts. While some public TCRs were present in many individuals, most TCR sequences turned up only very rarely across donors. Immune exposure information for the cohort was limited to CMV serostatus. In vitro tests confirmed that a few of the cytomegalovirus-associated TCR beta chains recognize cytomegalovirus antigens. In a later analysis, HLA-associated TCR beta chains showed more clonal expansion and lower generation probabilities than non-associated chains that were equally common. According to a later genetic analysis, donors in an Asian-associated ancestry cluster had fewer N-insertions in productive TCRs than the roughly 660-donor mean. Because HLA typing was unavailable for some donors at each locus, only the typed subset was used in association tests. Specific HLA alleles were associated with roughly 17,000 TCR beta sequences at a false discovery rate of 0.05 in a later analysis. Correlated functional status among segregating V segments might reflect linkage disequilibrium, but an unknown experimental factor could not be ruled out. The sequencing pipeline was judged likely to have produced a cluster of highly shared sequence variants as a technical artifact. According to the authors, the approach could potentially be generalized to other disease states and immunological phenotypes. A total of fewer than 200 TCR beta chains were listed by the study as associated with cytomegalovirus. In a later analysis, several top co-occurrence clusters were reported to appear linked to parvovirus B19, influenza, CMV and Epstein-Barr virus. Assigning TCR associations to individual alleles was difficult when HLA alleles, especially DR and DQ, strongly co-occurred. V-gene and J-gene trimming of TCR beta chains was associated with a missense DCLRE1C variant in a later genetic analysis, and the association was replicated in an independent cohort. In a later analysis, TCR association rates were found to vary across HLA loci, with the most associated TCRs seen for DRB1 alleles and the fewest for HLA-C alleles.

Libraries were made using the immunoSEQ multiplex PCR assay. A mixture of 60 forward primers for TCR Vbeta segments and 13 reverse primers for TCR Jbeta segments was used in the multiplex PCR. The CDR3 region of rearranged TCR beta genes was amplified from genomic DNA by a multiplex PCR assay. The Illumina HiSeq System was used to sequence the amplified TCR beta libraries as 87-base-pair reads. The authors' analysis ran thus. A later analysis tallied roughly 78 million unique TCR beta chains across the 666 repertoires, and about 12 million of those chains were shared by two or more donors. A nearest-neighbor algorithm error-corrected the raw reads and collapsed the reads into unique sequences, merging closely related sequences to remove PCR and sequencing errors. Alignment of CDR3 sequences to IMGT reference sequences was used to assign V, D and J gene segments. For a sequence to be retained, a match of at least six nucleotides to both a V gene segment and a J gene segment was required. Rearrangements were called productive when the CDR3 lacked stop codons and stayed in frame with V and J; all others were non-productive. Following IMGT convention, CDR3 was defined as the stretch from the second conserved V-encoded cysteine up to the conserved J-encoded phenylalanine. The earlier analysis of approximately 590 of the donors excluded any sequence lacking an unambiguous match to a single V gene segment. In an earlier analysis of 500 to 750 of the donors, V segments were called functional above 56.7% productive rearrangements and were called segregating when the between-donor standard deviation exceeded 5%. To diagnose cytomegalovirus status from the catalog of TCR beta chain sequences, a statistical classification framework was built. A later analysis assigned V and J genes by comparing TCR nucleotide sequences with IMGT/GENE-DB human TR gene sequences. The TCRdist pipeline was used in a later analysis to assign CDR3 sequences and most-parsimonious VDJ recombination scenarios. In a later analysis, each TCR beta chain was defined by its CDR3 amino acid sequence together with its V-gene family, and reads without a unique V-gene family were excluded. To address suspected cross-contamination and a sequencing artifact, a later analysis removed several hundred highly shared, low-generation-probability nucleotide sequences. In a later analysis, a clonal expansion index for each public chain was calculated from normalized within-repertoire ranks of inferred template counts. Generation probabilities in a later analysis came from a VDJ recombination model fitted to out-of-frame rearrangements, and those results were checked against IGoR. Hypergeometric tests were used in a later analysis to score TCR-TCR, TCR-HLA and TCR-CMV co-occurrence, with a repertoire-size bias correction applied to the TCR pairs. A later analysis estimated false discovery rates by permuting HLA or CMV assignments 20 times. A later analysis grouped co-occurring TCRs with DBSCAN, adding TCRdist sequence similarity when clustering within HLA-allele-positive subsets. Co-occurrence clustering excluded repertoires with fewer than 30,000 or more than 120,000 public chains, plus five with anomalous nucleotide sharing. TCRdb obtained this table from immuneACCESS and retained in-frame rearrangements with V and J assigned. These tables miss some clones; where compared with another copy, unresolved V genes account for less than half of the shortfall, and the remainder is unexplained. V and J calls and clone size are copied from that table; D and trimming were computed from the DNA. The sample records some 160,000 clones, 65% to 90% of which are singletons. In total, the top ten clones hold over 2% of the sample.

The TCR was taken from a male donor in good health and CMV-seronegative. Sample: PBMCs.

DNA sequence: TGTGCCAGCAGTGAATATGGAGCAACTAATGAAAAACTGTTTTTT. It translates as CASSEYGATNEKLFF. The sequence joins TRBV6-1 to TRBJ1-4, with the D gene uncertain. Including cysteine and phenylalanine, the CDR3 has 15 amino acids. CDR3 DNA is the only sequence kept; it has 45 bases, read in frame from the first base. The germline V gene sets CDR1 to MNHNS and CDR2 to SASEGT. The V end loses 2 bases and the J end loses 0 bases, and a stretch of 7 bases separates them.